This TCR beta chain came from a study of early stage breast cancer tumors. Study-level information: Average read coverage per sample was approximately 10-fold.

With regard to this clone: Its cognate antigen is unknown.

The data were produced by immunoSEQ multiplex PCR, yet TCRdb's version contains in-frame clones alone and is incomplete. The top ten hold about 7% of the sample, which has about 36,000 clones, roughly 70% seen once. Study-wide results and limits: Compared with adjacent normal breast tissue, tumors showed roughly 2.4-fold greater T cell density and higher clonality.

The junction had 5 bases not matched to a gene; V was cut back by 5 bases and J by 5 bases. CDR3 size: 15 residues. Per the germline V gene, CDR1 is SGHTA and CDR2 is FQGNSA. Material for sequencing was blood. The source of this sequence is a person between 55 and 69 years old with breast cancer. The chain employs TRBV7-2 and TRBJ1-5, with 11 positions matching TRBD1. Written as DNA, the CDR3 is TGTGCCAGCAGCGTCGGGACAGGGGGTTATCAGCCCCAGCATTTT. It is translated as CASSVGTGGYQPQHF.